What follows are 19 T cell receptor beta chains derived from one specimen sequenced in a study of blood T cell repertoires in COVID-19. Sequencing was performed with immunoSEQ multiplex PCR; in TCRdb, only in-frame clones are kept and a portion is missing. The table has 50,000 to 70,000 clones, approximately 86% seen once. Sequencing used peripheral blood. Source of these receptors: a human donor with active COVID-19. The donor label of this sample is uncertain.

V usage is TRBV30 and J usage is TRBJ1-6, with D uncertain. Germline V CDR1 and CDR2: GTSNPN, SVGIG (reference sequence). The CDR3 length is 13 residues. V dropped 3 bases and J dropped 13 bases, with 16 bases sitting between them. This CDR3 reads CAWSTGGRLPLHF. The CDR3 region has the DNA TGTGCCTGGAGCACGGGTGGCAGACTGCCCCTCCACTTT.

The chain joins TRBV29-1 to TRBJ2-7, with 7 bases matching TRBD2. Germline CDR1 is SQVTM and CDR2 is ANQGSEA. V was clipped by 4 bases and J by 2 bases; unmatched bases: 8. The CDR3 contains 14 residues. CDR3 amino acids: CSVASGGIAYEQYF. In DNA form, the CDR3 reads TGCAGCGTTGCATCGGGGGGAATAGCCTACGAGCAGTACTTC.

This clone appeared once. At one of its ends the junction is not consistent with the germline gene, which may arise from a read error. CDR3 nucleotides: TGCGCCAGCAGCTTGGCCGGGGAGGCAGGTACGGTCTTC. This gives the protein CASSLAGEAGTVF. This chain connects TRBV5-1 to TRBJ2-1, with D tentatively TRBD2 (6 bases). There are 13 residues in the CDR3. Germline assignment: CDR1 SGHRS and CDR2 YFSETQ.

The rearrangement links TRBV7-3 to TRBJ1-3, with D hard to call. The CDR3 extends over 13 amino acids. The V end lost 4 bases, the J end lost 3 bases, and 7 bases lay between the germline ends. Per germline, CDR1 SGHTA and CDR2 FQGTGA. CDR3 sequence (DNA): TGTGCCAGCAGCTCAACTCATGGAAACACCATATATTTT. Translation gives CASSSTHGNTIYF.

This rearrangement joins TRBV27 to TRBJ1-5; tentatively, D is TRBD1 (6 bases). Germline loops: CDR1 MNHEY, CDR2 SMNVEV (reference sequence). The CDR3 contains 14 residues. V was pared by 4 bases and J by 5 bases, with 12 bases between. CDR3 sequence: CASSSLGADQPQHF. The CDR3 region has the DNA TGTGCCAGCAGTTCGTTGGGGGCCGATCAGCCCCAGCATTTT.

The chain employs TRBV14 and TRBJ1-4, with D possibly being TRBD1 (5 bases). The CDR3 extends over 17 amino acids. V was pared by 1 base and J by 3 bases, with 15 bases between. Germline V CDR1 and CDR2: SGHDN, FVKESK. In nucleotides, the CDR3 is TGTGCCAGCAGCCAAGGGTTGACAAGGGGCTCTAATGAAAAACTGTTTTTT. It yields the protein CASSQGLTRGSNEKLFF.

J is TRBJ1-1 and V is TRBV5-1; 7 bases match TRBD1. V lost 5 bases to trimming and J lost 1 base; unmatched junction nucleotides: 5. The CDR3 runs 14 residues. The germline CDR1 and CDR2 sequences are SGHRS and YFSETQ. DNA of the CDR3: TGCGCCAGCAGTTCCCAGGGGGGGAACACTGAAGCTTTCTTT. Translation: CASSSQGGNTEAFF.

This clone came up once. V is TRBV6-2 or TRBV6-3 and J is TRBJ2-7; a possible D gene is TRBD2 (6 bases). Trimming pared 4 bases from V and 4 bases from J, leaving 17 bases between. The CDR3 is 15 residues long. CDR1 and CDR2 (germline): MNHEY, SVGEGT. CDR3 nucleotides: TGTGCCAGCAGTTCCCGACTAGAATATAATTACGAGCAGTACTTC. Its protein is CASSSRLEYNYEQYF.

The V and J genes are TRBV7-9 and TRBJ2-7, with a possible D match to TRBD1 (5 bases). V was cut by 5 bases and J by 0 bases, with 11 bases left in between. The germline V gene has CDR1 SEHNR and CDR2 FQNEAQ (reference sequence). This CDR3 spans 14 amino acids. DNA of the CDR3: TGTGCCAGCAGCACTCGACAGAGCTCCTACGAGCAGTACTTC. Its translation: CASSTRQSSYEQYF. The variable domain in full, completed from reference TRBV7-9 and TRBJ2-7, reads DTGVSQNPRHKITKRGQNVTFRCDPISEHNRLYWYRQTLGQGPEFLTYFQNEAQLEKSRLLSDRFSAERPKGSFSTLEIQRTEQGDSAMYLCASSTRQSSYEQYFGPGTRLTVT.

This rearrangement joins TRBV7-3 to TRBJ2-3; 7 bases fit TRBD1. Looked up from germline, CDR1 is SGHTA and CDR2 is FQGTGA. V trimming: 6 bases; J trimming: 1 base; junction bases outside the gene matches: 7. The CDR3 runs 15 residues. CDR3 in DNA: TGTGCCAGCAGGTTATACAGGGGCGGCACAGATACGCAGTATTTT. Translated, it gives CASRLYRGGTDTQYF.

V and J are TRBV18 and TRBJ1-4; 9 nucleotides align to TRBD1. The CDR3 length is 17 residues. J gave up 7 bases and V 6 bases, and 15 bases lay outside the gene matches. CDR1 is KGHSH, CDR2 LQKENI, per germline. The CDR3 DNA reads as TGTGCCAGCTCTCCCTTCTTCGGGACAGGGATGATTGAAAAACTGTTTTTT. Protein product: CASSPFFGTGMIEKLFF.

The rearrangement joins TRBV5-1 to TRBJ1-2; perhaps TRBD1 as D (6 bases). This CDR3 is built from 15 residues. The germline V gene has CDR1 SGHRS and CDR2 YFSETQ. V lost 0 bases and J lost 7, with 16 bases in between. As DNA, the CDR3 is TGCGCCAGCAGCTTGGCCGGACAGTTCTCAGGTGGCTACACCTTC. As protein: CASSLAGQFSGGYTF.

The chain has TRBV7-3 and TRBJ2-1; 7 positions match TRBD2. The ends lost 1 base at V and 5 bases at J; junction bases unmatched: 8. Germline V lookup: CDR1 SGHTA, CDR2 FQGTGA. This CDR3 region has 16 residues. The CDR3 region is CASSLIAGLVDNEQFF. The CDR3 DNA reads TGTGCCAGCAGCTTAATAGCCGGACTAGTTGACAATGAGCAGTTCTTC.

This rearrangement joins TRBV6-1 to TRBJ2-3, with D possibly TRBD1 on 5 matching bases. This CDR3 has 16 amino acids. The ends were cut back, 4 bases at V and 2 bases at J, with 16 bases in the middle. Germline loops: CDR1 MNHNS, CDR2 SASEGT. DNA of the CDR3: TGTGCCAGCAGTGGGGGTCGGACACCTATCACAGATACGCAGTATTTT. Amino acids: CASSGGRTPITDTQYF.

The chain recombines TRBV10-3 with TRBJ2-3; 8 bases match TRBD1. Germline assignment: CDR1 ENHRY and CDR2 SYGVKD. V was pared by 6 bases and J by 4 bases, with 3 bases of the junction left unmatched. The CDR3 length is 13 residues. For the CDR3, the DNA is TGTGCCATCAGGTCAGGGGGCGCAGATACGCAGTATTTT. Protein sequence: CAIRSGGADTQYF.

The chain is built from TRBV18 and TRBJ1-4; unclear D gene. The V end was cut by 5 bases, the J end by 0 bases, with 7 bases between. CDR1 is KGHSH and CDR2 is LQKENI in the germline V gene. This CDR3 contains 14 residues. DNA for the CDR3: TGTGCCAGCTCAGACACAGCAACTAATGAAAAACTGTTTTTT. Protein product: CASSDTATNEKLFF.

This chain links TRBV3-1 (or the pseudogene TRBV3-2) with TRBJ2-3; D perhaps matches TRBD1 (6 bases). Germline lookup yields CDR1 LGHDT and CDR2 YNNKEL (reference sequence). Trimming pared 1 base from V and 7 bases from J, leaving 12 bases between. The CDR3 is made up of 14 amino acids. Written as DNA, the CDR3 is TGTGCCAGCAGCCAAGTACCAGGGGTAAATACGCAGTATTTT. It yields the protein CASSQVPGVNTQYF.

The chain joins TRBV7-9 to TRBJ1-2, with TRBD1 as a possible D gene (5 bases). V was shortened by 0 bases and J by 2 bases, with 10 bases between the two germline ends. The CDR3 extends over 15 amino acids. Germline lookup yields CDR1 SEHNR and CDR2 FQNEAQ (reference sequence). CDR3 in amino acids: CASSLATGLNYGYTF. The CDR3 region has the DNA TGTGCCAGCAGCTTAGCTACAGGATTGAACTATGGCTACACCTTC.

This chain connects TRBV9 to TRBJ2-1, with 11 nucleotides matching TRBD1. V dropped 2 bases and J dropped 3; count of bases not matched to a gene: 1. The CDR3 is 15 amino acids. Per the germline V gene, CDR1 is SGDLS and CDR2 is YYNGEE. The CDR3 DNA reads as TGTGCCAGCAGCGTCGGGACAGGGGGCTACAATGAGCAGTTCTTC. Translation gives CASSVGTGGYNEQFF.